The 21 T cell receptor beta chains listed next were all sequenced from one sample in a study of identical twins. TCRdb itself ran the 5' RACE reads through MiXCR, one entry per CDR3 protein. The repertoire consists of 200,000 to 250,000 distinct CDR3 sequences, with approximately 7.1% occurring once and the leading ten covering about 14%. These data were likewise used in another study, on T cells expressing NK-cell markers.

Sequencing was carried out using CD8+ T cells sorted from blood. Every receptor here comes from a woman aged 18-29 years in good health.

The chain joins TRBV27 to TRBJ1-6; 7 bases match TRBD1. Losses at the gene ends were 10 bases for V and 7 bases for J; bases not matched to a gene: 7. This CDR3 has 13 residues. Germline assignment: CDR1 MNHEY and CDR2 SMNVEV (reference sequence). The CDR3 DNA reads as TGTGCCACCAAGACAGGGATGAATTCACCCCTCCACTTT. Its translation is CATKTGMNSPLHF.

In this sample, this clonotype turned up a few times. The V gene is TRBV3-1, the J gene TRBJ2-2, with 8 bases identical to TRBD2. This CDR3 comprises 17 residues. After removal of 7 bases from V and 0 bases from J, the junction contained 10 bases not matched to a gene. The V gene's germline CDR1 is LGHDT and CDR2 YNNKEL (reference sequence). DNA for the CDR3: TGTGCCAGCACAGAGCGGGAGATGGTAGCGAACACCGGGGAGCTGTTTTTT. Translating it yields CASTEREMVANTGELFF.

This CDR3 reads CASSQESFSSYEQYF. CDR3 nucleotide sequence: TGTGCCAGCAGCCAAGAATCTTTTTCCTCCTACGAGCAGTACTTC. This sequence joins TRBV4-2 and TRBJ2-7, with D unclear. The CDR3 totals 15 residues. Germline loops: CDR1 LGHNA, CDR2 YNFKEQ. V shed 0 bases and J shed 0 bases, with 9 bases lying between them.

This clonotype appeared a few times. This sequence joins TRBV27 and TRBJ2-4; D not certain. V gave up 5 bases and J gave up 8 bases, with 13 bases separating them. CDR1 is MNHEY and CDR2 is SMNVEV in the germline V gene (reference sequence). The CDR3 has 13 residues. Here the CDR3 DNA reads TGTGCCAGCAGTGCGACCCGGTGGCACATTCAGTACTTC. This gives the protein CASSATRWHIQYF.

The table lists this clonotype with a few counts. The CDR3 loop is CASTGATNTGELFF. The CDR3 DNA follows: TGTGCCAGCACGGGGGCCACGAACACCGGGGAGCTGTTTTTT. The V call is TRBV9, the J call TRBJ2-2; D possibly uses TRBD1 or TRBD2 (6 bases each). V was shortened by 6 bases and J by 0 bases, with 9 bases between the two germline ends. This CDR3 has 14 residues. Germline V gene lookup returns CDR1 SGDLS and CDR2 YYNGEE.

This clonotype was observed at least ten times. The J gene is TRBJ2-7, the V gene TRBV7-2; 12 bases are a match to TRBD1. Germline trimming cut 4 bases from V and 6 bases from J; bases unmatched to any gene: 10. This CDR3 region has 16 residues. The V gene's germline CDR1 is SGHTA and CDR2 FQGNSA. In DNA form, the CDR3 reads TGTGCCAGCAGCTCGCACTCCGGGACAGGGGGCTCCGAGCAGTACTTC. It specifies CASSSHSGTGGSEQYF.

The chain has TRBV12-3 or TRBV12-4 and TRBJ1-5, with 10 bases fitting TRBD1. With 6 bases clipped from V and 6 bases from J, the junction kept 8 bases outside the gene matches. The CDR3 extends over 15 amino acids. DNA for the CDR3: TGTGCCAGCAGCCCTGACAGGGGGCTAGGTCAGCCCCAGCATTTT. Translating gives CASSPDRGLGQPQHF.

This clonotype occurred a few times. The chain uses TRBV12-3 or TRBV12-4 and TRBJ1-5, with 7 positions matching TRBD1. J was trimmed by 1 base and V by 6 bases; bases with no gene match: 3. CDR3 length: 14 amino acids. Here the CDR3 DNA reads TGTGCCAGCAGACCACAGGGGAGCAATCAGCCCCAGCATTTT. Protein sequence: CASRPQGSNQPQHF.

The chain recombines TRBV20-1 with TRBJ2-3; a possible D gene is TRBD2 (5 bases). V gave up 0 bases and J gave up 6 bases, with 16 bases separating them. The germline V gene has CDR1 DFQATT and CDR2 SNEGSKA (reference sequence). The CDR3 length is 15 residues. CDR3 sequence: CSARDQQRVGDTQYF. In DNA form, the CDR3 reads TGCAGTGCTAGAGATCAACAGAGGGTTGGGGATACGCAGTATTTT.

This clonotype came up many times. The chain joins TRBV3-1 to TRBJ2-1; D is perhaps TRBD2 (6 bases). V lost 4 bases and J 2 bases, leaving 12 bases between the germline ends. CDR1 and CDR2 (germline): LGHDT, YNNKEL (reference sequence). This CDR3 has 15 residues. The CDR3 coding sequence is TGTGCCAGCAGCCCCCGGGACTTAGCCTACAATGAGCAGTTCTTC. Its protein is CASSPRDLAYNEQFF.

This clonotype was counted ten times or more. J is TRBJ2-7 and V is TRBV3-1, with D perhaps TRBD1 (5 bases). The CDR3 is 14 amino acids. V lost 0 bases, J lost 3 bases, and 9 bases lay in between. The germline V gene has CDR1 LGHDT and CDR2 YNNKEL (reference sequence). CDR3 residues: CASSQDTGDYEQYF. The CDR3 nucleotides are TGTGCCAGCAGCCAAGACACAGGAGACTACGAGCAGTACTTC.

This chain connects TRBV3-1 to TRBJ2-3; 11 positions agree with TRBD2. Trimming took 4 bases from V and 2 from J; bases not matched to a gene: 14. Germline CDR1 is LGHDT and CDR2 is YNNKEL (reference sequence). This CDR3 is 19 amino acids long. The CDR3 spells CASSPFPPASGGTTDTQYF. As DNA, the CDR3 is TGTGCCAGCAGCCCGTTCCCCCCCGCTAGCGGGGGGACCACAGATACGCAGTATTTT.

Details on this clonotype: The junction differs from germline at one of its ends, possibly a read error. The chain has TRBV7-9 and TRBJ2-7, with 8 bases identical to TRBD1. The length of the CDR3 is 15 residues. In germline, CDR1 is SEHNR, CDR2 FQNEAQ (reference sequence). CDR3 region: CACSPGTGPPYEQYF. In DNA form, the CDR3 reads TGTGCCTGCAGCCCGGGGACAGGTCCCCCCTACGAGCAGTACTTC.

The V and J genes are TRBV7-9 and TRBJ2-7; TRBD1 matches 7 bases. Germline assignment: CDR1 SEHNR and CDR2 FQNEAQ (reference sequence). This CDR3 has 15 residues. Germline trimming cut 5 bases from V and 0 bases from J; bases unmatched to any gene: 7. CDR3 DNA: TGTGCCAGCAGCGCACGACAGGGAATCTCCTACGAGCAGTACTTC. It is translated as CASSARQGISYEQYF. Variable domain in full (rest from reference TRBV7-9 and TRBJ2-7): DTGVSQNPRHKITKRGQNVTFRCDPISEHNRLYWYRQTLGQGPEFLTYFQNEAQLEKSRLLSDRFSAERPKGSFSTLEIQRTEQGDSAMYLCASSARQGISYEQYFGPGTRLTVT.

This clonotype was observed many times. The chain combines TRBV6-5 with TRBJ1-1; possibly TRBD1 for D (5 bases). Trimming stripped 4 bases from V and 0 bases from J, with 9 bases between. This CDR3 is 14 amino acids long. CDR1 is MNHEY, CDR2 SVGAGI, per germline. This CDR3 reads CASSLDRLNTEAFF. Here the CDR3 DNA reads TGTGCCAGCAGTTTAGACAGATTGAACACTGAAGCTTTCTTT.

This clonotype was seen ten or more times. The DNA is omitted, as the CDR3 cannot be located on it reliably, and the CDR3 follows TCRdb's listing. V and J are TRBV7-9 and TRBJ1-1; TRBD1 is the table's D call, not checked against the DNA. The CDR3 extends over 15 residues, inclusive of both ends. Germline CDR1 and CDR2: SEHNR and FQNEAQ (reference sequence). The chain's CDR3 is CASSPSQRWGSGTFF.

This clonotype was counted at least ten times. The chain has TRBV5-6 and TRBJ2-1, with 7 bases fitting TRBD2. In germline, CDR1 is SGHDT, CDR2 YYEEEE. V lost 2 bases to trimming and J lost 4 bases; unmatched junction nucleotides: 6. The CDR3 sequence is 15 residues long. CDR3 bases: TGTGCCAGCAGCTTACCTAGCGGAGCTTACAATGAGCAGTTCTTC. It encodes CASSLPSGAYNEQFF.

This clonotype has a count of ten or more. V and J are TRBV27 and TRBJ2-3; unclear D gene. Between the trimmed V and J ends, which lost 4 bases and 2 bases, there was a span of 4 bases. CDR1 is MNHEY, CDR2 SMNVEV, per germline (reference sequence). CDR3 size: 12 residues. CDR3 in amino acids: CASSSYTDTQYF. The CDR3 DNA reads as TGTGCCAGCAGTTCATACACAGATACGCAGTATTTT.

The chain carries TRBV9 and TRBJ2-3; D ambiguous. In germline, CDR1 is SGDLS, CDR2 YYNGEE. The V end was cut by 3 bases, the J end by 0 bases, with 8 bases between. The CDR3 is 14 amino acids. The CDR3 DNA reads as TGTGCCAGCAGCGACCGCTTTAGCACAGATACGCAGTATTTT. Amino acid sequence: CASSDRFSTDTQYF.

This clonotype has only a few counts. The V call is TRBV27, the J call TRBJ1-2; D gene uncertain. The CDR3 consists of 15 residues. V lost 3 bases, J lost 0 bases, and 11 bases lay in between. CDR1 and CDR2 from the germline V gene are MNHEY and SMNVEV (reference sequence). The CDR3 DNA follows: TGTGCCAGCAGTTTGCTAGGATCGTCTAACTATGGCTACACCTTC. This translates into CASSLLGSSNYGYTF.

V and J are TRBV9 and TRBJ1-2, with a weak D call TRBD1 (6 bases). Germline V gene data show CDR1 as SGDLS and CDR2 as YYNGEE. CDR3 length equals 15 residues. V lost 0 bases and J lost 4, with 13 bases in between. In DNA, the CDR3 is TGTGCCAGCAGCGTAGGAGGGGGGGTACTCTATGGCTACACCTTC. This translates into CASSVGGGVLYGYTF.